The rows below give T cell receptor beta chains drawn from one sample of a study of blood T cells in healthy people across ages. TCRdb reprocessed the 5' RACE reads with MiXCR, giving one entry per CDR3 protein. The sample includes 1.5 million or so distinct CDR3 sequences, about 40% of them seen just once. The sequencing sample was made of blood. These receptors were taken from a woman younger than 30 in good health. Both conserved end residues are part of each CDR3. D genes are given only for firm matches. Clone size, where shown, is once, few, many, or a class for clones that have expanded.

d_gene	abundance	v_gene	j_gene	CDR3aa	CDR3nt
-	-	TRBV30	TRBJ2-3	CAFFHPADTQYF	TGTGCCTTCTTCCACCCCGCAGATACGCAGTATTTT
-	-	TRBV12-3/TRBV12-4	TRBJ1-4	CASRTGTANEKLFF	TGTGCCAGCAGGACCGGGACGGCTAATGAAAAACTGTTTTTT
-	many	TRBV6-4	TRBJ2-3	CASSDSTGADTQYF	TGTGCCAGCAGTGACTCGACAGGCGCAGATACGCAGTATTTT
TRBD2	-	TRBV5-1	TRBJ2-1	CASSSDSGRAPYNEQFF	TGCGCCAGCAGCTCCGATAGCGGGAGGGCCCCCTACAATGAGCAGTTCTTC
-	-	TRBV27	TRBJ2-7	CASGYAGHYEQYF	TGTGCCAGCGGTTACGCAGGGCACTACGAGCAGTACTTC
TRBD2	-	TRBV7-9	TRBJ2-5	CASSPVLAGPTGQYF	TGTGCCAGCAGCCCAGTCCTAGCGGGGCCTACGGGGCAGTACTTC
-	-	TRBV20-1	TRBJ2-7	CSAGQPYFYEQYF	TGCAGTGCTGGACAGCCTTATTTCTACGAGCAGTACTTC
TRBD2	-	TRBV11-2	TRBJ2-1	CASSLLSGGPREQFF	TGTGCCAGCAGCCTCCTTAGCGGGGGGCCGCGTGAGCAGTTCTTC
TRBD1	-	TRBV12-3/TRBV12-4	TRBJ2-7	CASSLAGQDSYEQYF	TGTGCCAGCAGTTTAGCGGGACAGGACTCCTACGAGCAGTACTTC
TRBD2	few	TRBV3-1	TRBJ2-3	CASSPTSGGPNTQYF	TGTGCCAGCAGCCCCACTAGCGGGGGGCCAAATACGCAGTATTTT
-	-	TRBV20-1	TRBJ2-7	CSAGTGRNYEQYF	TGCAGTGCTGGAACGGGACGGAACTACGAGCAGTACTTC
TRBD1	-	TRBV5-1	TRBJ1-1	CASSSGQGVTAEAFF	TGCGCCAGCAGCTCTGGACAGGGTGTGACGGCTGAAGCTTTCTTT
-	-	TRBV12-3/TRBV12-4	TRBJ1-5	CASSFDANSYQPQHF	TGTGCCAGCAGTTTCGACGCCAATAGCTATCAGCCCCAGCATTTT
-	many	TRBV5-1	TRBJ2-1	CASSRDWYNEQFF	TGCGCCAGCAGCCGGGACTGGTACAATGAGCAGTTCTTC
-	-	TRBV11-2	TRBJ2-5	CASSVNRVAETQYF	TGTGCCAGCAGCGTTAACAGGGTCGCCGAGACCCAGTACTTC
-	few	TRBV4-1	TRBJ2-3	CASSQAAPGFSTDTQYF	TGCGCCAGCAGCCAAGCCGCCCCGGGATTTAGCACAGATACGCAGTATTTT